The source of this TCR beta chain is a study of T-cell reconstitution after alpha-beta-depleted transplantation in children. The CDR3 length is 14 residues. V was trimmed by 0 bases and J by 9 bases, leaving 12 bases between them. From germline, CDR1 is MNHEY and CDR2 SMNVEV (reference sequence). For TCRbeta, the library was prepared with unique molecular identifiers. TCRdb called the PCR reads again in MiXCR, with one record for every CDR3 protein. The data contain about 640,000 distinct CDR3 sequences, over 10% of them seen just once; the ten biggest clones take up approximately 2.1%. The receptor was isolated from a male patient younger than 18 who had a stem cell transplant for acute myeloid leukemia, so the T cells may come from the graft donor. This chain uses TRBV27 with TRBJ2-1, with a weak D call TRBD2 (6 bases). Sample: PBMCs, mostly from graft donor cells, taken 360 days after TCRalphabeta/CD19-depleted stem cell transplant. CDR3 nucleotides: TGTGCCAGCAGTTTATCGGCGGGATTCGGTGAGCAGTTCTTC. This gives the protein CASSLSAGFGEQFF.